These T cell receptor beta chains were read from a single sample in a study of OX40 agonist ivuxolimab in advanced cancers. Here immunoSEQ multiplex PCR was the method, and the copy in TCRdb shows in-frame clones only, minus some. The repertoire holds roughly 80,000 clones, with more than 80% as singletons. The sequenced sample was CD4+ or CD8+ T cells sorted from blood, obtained in a trial of the OX40 agonist ivuxolimab. All receptors come from an adult with an advanced solid tumor such as melanoma, head and neck, liver or kidney cancer. The CDR3 runs from the conserved cysteine through the conserved F or W. The D gene is left open where the match is weak. Not every row has a clone size; where given, it reads once, few, many or a size class.

TRBJ1-5,NA,TRBV7-2,NA,CASSSQGRQPQHF,TGTGCCAGCAGCTCACAGGGAAGACAGCCCCAGCATTTT
TRBJ1-5,TRBD1,TRBV7-9,NA,CASSLGRTGEPQHF,TGTGCCAGCAGCTTAGGGAGGACAGGTGAGCCCCAGCATTTT
TRBJ1-5,NA,TRBV7-2,NA,CASSPRQGNQPQHF,TGTGCCAGCAGCCCCCGACAGGGCAATCAGCCCCAGCATTTT
TRBJ2-3,NA,TRBV4-3,NA,CASSREDTQYF,TGCGCCAGCAGCCGAGAAGATACGCAGTATTTT
TRBJ2-3,NA,TRBV7-9,NA,CASSYRELADTQYF,TGTGCCAGCAGCTACAGGGAATTGGCAGATACGCAGTATTTT
TRBJ1-5,TRBD1,TRBV6-5,few,CASSRTGTGDQPQHF,TGTGCCAGCAGTCGTACCGGGACAGGGGATCAGCCCCAGCATTTT
TRBJ1-1,NA,TRBV28,NA,CASIKMGAEGTEAFF,TGTGCCAGCATTAAGATGGGGGCCGAGGGCACTGAAGCTTTCTTT
TRBJ2-1,TRBD2,TRBV7-6,NA,CASSRGAYNEQFF,TGTGCCAGCAGCCGGGGGGCCTACAATGAGCAGTTCTTC
TRBJ2-2,TRBD2,TRBV27,NA,CASSIRASTTSGGGKTGELFF,TGTGCCAGCAGCATACGGGCCTCCACAACTAGCGGGGGGGGCAAAACCGGGGAGCTGTTTTTT
TRBJ2-7,NA,TRBV16,few,CASSPQLGGTYEQYF,TGTGCCAGCAGCCCACAATTAGGGGGTACCTACGAGCAGTACTTC
TRBJ2-2,NA,TRBV11-2,NA,CASSLERTLYTGELFF,TGTGCCAGCAGCTTAGAACGGACCCTCTACACCGGGGAGCTGTTTTTT
TRBJ1-2,NA,TRBV29-1,few,CSVARTGSYGYTF,TGCAGCGTTGCGAGGACGGGTAGCTATGGCTACACCTTC
TRBJ2-3,TRBD2,TRBV6-1,NA,CASSEGGGPDTQYF,TGTGCCAGCAGTGAAGGCGGGGGACCAGATACGCAGTATTTT
TRBJ2-3,NA,TRBV5-4,NA,CASSFMQHTDTQYF,TGTGCCAGCAGCTTCATGCAGCACACAGATACGCAGTATTTT
TRBJ2-7,NA,TRBV19,once,CASSTLADSYEQYF,TGTGCCAGTAGTACTTTGGCGGACTCCTACGAGCAGTACTTC
TRBJ1-5,NA,TRBV7-8,NA,CASSLRGNQPQHF,TGTGCCAGCAGCCTCAGGGGCAATCAGCCCCAGCATTTT
TRBJ1-3,NA,TRBV29-1,once,CSAHRDGNTIYF,TGCAGCGCTCACAGGGATGGAAACACCATATATTTT
TRBJ2-1,TRBD2,TRBV10-3,NA,CAISSTTSGEYNEQFF,TGTGCCATCAGCTCCACGACTAGCGGGGAATACAATGAGCAGTTCTTC
TRBJ2-2,TRBD1,TRBV27,few,CASSLQGAIGELFF,TGTGCCAGCAGTTTACAGGGGGCCATCGGGGAGCTGTTTTTT
TRBJ2-7,NA,TRBV30,NA,CAWGTGRGYEQYF,TGTGCCTGGGGGACGGGGAGGGGGTACGAGCAGTACTTC
TRBJ2-1,NA,TRBV11-3,NA,CASSSGGNEQFF,TGTGCCAGCAGCTCCGGGGGCAATGAGCAGTTCTTC
TRBJ2-3,NA,TRBV19,NA,CASSIKTDTQYF,TGTGCCAGTAGTATAAAAACAGATACGCAGTATTTT
TRBJ2-3,NA,TRBV6-4,NA,CASSPSLGPQATQYF,TGTGCCAGCAGTCCGTCGCTTGGGCCCCAAGCTACGCAGTATTTT
TRBJ1-5,TRBD1,TRBV10-3,few,CAISEFGTDNQPQHF,TGTGCCATCAGTGAGTTTGGGACAGACAATCAGCCCCAGCATTTT
TRBJ2-1,NA,TRBV7-2,NA,CASRSGLYNEQFF,TGTGCCAGCAGATCGGGACTGTACAATGAGCAGTTCTTC
TRBJ1-3,NA,TRBV7-2,NA,CASSPTPPLLSGNTIYF,TGTGCCAGCAGTCCCACCCCCCCGCTACTCTCTGGAAACACCATATATTTT
TRBJ1-2,NA,TRBV15,NA,CATSRSPPGRVNGYTF,TGTGCCACCAGCAGATCCCCCCCAGGCAGGGTGAATGGCTACACCTTC
TRBJ2-5,NA,TRBV9,NA,CASSGDPGQTQYF,TGTGCCAGCAGCGGTGACCCGGGGCAGACCCAGTACTTC
TRBJ2-5,TRBD2,TRBV9,NA,CASSVLAGGQETQYF,TGTGCCAGCAGCGTCCTAGCGGGGGGGCAAGAGACCCAGTACTTC